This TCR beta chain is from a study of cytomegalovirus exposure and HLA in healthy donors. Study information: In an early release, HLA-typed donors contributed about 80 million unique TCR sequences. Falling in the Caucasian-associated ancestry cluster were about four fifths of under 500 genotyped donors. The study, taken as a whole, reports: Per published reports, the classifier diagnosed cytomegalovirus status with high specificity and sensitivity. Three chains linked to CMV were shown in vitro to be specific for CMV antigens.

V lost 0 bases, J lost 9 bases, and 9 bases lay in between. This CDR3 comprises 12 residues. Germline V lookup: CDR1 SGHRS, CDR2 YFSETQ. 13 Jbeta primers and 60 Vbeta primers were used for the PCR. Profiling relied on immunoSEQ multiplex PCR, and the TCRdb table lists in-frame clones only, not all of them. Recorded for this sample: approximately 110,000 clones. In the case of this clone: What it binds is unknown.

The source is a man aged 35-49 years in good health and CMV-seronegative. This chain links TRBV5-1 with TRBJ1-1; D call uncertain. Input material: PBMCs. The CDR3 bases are TGCGCCAGCAGCTTGGAGACGGGTAAAGCTTTCTTT. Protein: CASSLETGKAFF.